This note documents a single T cell receptor beta chain sequence. The record originates from a study of shared T cell receptors in the human thymus. Method: immunoSEQ multiplex PCR; TCRdb's copy keeps in-frame clones and lacks some. The sample includes some 700,000 clones, roughly 85% of them seen just once. V was clipped by 10 bases and J by 7 bases; unmatched bases: 6. This CDR3 has 13 amino acids. Germline CDR1 reads SGHTS; CDR2 reads YDEGEE. This same sample was also taken into another study, of human thymus T cells. This second study says: Unrelated individuals were reported by related research to share highly overlapping thymic repertoires.

Sample: thymocytes. This TCR was recovered from a girl under three years old with a congenital heart defect. V and J are TRBV5-8 and TRBJ2-1; 12 nucleotides line up with TRBD1. The CDR3 protein is CAGTGGIGNEQFF. CDR3 coding DNA: TGTGCCGGGACAGGGGGCATAGGGAATGAGCAGTTCTTC. Full variable domain (outside the CDR3, taken from reference TRBV5-8 and TRBJ2-1): EAGVTQSPTHLIKTRGQQATLRCSPISGHTSVYWYQQALGLGLQFLLWYDEGEERNRGNFPPRFSGRQFPNYSSELNVNALELEDSALYLCAGTGGIGNEQFFGPGTRLTVL.